Listed here are 14 T cell receptor beta chains from one sample, sequenced in a study of blood T cells in healthy people across ages. Combining a sample-barcoded 5' primer with a J-beta primer mix, a second PCR ran for 7 to 11 cycles. TCRdb re-called the 5' RACE reads through MiXCR, storing one row per CDR3 protein. Of around 1.7 million distinct CDR3 sequences in the sample, 28% are singletons; the top ten hold over 7%. Sequenced sample: blood. The receptors here all came from a woman aged 30 to 39 in good health.

The V gene is TRBV20-1, the J gene TRBJ2-7; the D gene is possibly TRBD1 (6 bases). Germline V gene sequence: CDR1 DFQATT, CDR2 SNEGSKA (reference sequence). Trimming stripped 1 base from V and 2 bases from J, with 12 bases between. There are 14 residues in the CDR3. The CDR3 coding sequence is TGCAGTGCTAGAGGGACAGCCTCAACCTACGAGCAGTACTTC. It codes for CSARGTASTYEQYF.

Turning to this clonotype: A junction end diverges from the germline sequence, so it may reflect a read error. The CDR3 loop is CASSSRGGRSSGADVLTF. The CDR3 region has the DNA TGTGCCAGCAGCTCCCGGGGAGGGCGCAGCTCTGGGGCCGACGTCCTGACTTTC. The J gene is TRBJ2-6, the V gene TRBV7-9; 7 bases align to TRBD2. CDR1 and CDR2 from the germline V gene are SEHNR and FQNEAQ (reference sequence). The CDR3 has 18 amino acids.

This clonotype was counted a few times. The rearrangement links TRBV30 to TRBJ2-7; TRBD2 is a possible D gene (5 bases). V dropped 0 bases and J dropped 0 bases, with 9 bases sitting between them. CDR1 and CDR2 from the germline V gene are GTSNPN and SVGIG (reference sequence). The CDR3 runs 14 residues. CDR3 sequence: CAWSVRLASYEQYF. The CDR3 coding sequence is TGTGCCTGGAGTGTCCGCCTAGCCTCCTACGAGCAGTACTTC.

The chain joins TRBV5-1 to TRBJ2-2; D not certain. From germline, CDR1 is SGHRS and CDR2 YFSETQ. The CDR3 totals 16 residues. With 2 bases removed from V and 0 bases from J, the gap between germline ends came to 11 bases. CDR3 loop: CASSLIIRSNTGELFF. The CDR3 DNA is TGCGCCAGCAGCTTAATAATTCGGTCGAACACCGGGGAGCTGTTTTTT.

This clonotype was found a few times. The gene calls are TRBV6-5 and TRBJ2-4; 7 bases align to TRBD1. The ends lost 2 bases at V and 6 bases at J; junction bases unmatched: 4. This CDR3 has 14 amino acids. Germline V lookup: CDR1 MNHEY, CDR2 SVGAGI. DNA for the CDR3: TGTGCCAGCAGTTACCTCAAGGGGGCAAACATTCAGTACTTC. Protein: CASSYLKGANIQYF.

The gene calls are TRBV7-9 and TRBJ2-3; 8 bases line up with TRBD2. This CDR3 contains 18 residues. Losses at the gene ends were 6 bases for V and 4 bases for J; bases not matched to a gene: 18. CDR1 SEHNR and CDR2 FQNEAQ come from the germline V gene (reference sequence). CDR3 nucleotides: TGTGCCAGCAGTTCCCAACCGGGACTAGAGCATCCTCCAGATACGCAGTATTTT. Protein sequence: CASSSQPGLEHPPDTQYF.

Concerning this clonotype itself: A read error may be the cause here, since a much bigger clone is one base away. The rearrangement joins TRBV12-3 or TRBV12-4 to TRBJ2-1; D unresolved. The CDR3 length is 13 residues. Deletions cut 1 base from V and 10 bases from J, with 11 bases between. CDR3 sequence: CASSLEAPLEQFF. For the CDR3, the DNA is TGTGCCAGCAGTTTAGAAGCCCCCTTGGAGCAGTTCTTC.

This clonotype appeared a few times. The junction differs from germline at one of its ends, possibly a read error. J is TRBJ2-1 and V is TRBV28; maybe TRBD1 (6 bases). The CDR3 runs to 15 residues. CDR1 MDHEN and CDR2 SYDVKM come from the germline V gene. In nucleotides, the CDR3 is TGTGCCAGCCATGGGGGCCCTGGGTGGGGCAATGAGCAGTCCTTC. Encoded protein: CASHGGPGWGNEQSF.

This sequence joins TRBV6-5 and TRBJ2-7; 12 bases line up with TRBD1. The CDR3 contains 15 residues. Losses at the gene ends were 0 bases for V and 7 bases for J; bases not matched to a gene: 4. The germline V gene has CDR1 MNHEY and CDR2 SVGAGI. CDR3 nucleotides: TGTGCCAGCAGTTACTCGGGACAGGGGGCAAGGGAGCAGTACTTC. Translated, it gives CASSYSGQGAREQYF.

The rearrangement joins TRBV15 to TRBJ2-1; 8 bases align to TRBD2. V lost 6 bases, J lost 9 bases, and 10 bases stayed unmatched. The CDR3 runs 14 residues. Germline CDR1 LNHNV, CDR2 YYDKDF (reference sequence). The CDR3, as DNA: TGTGCCACCAGTATGTCGGGAGGGCGGAGTGAGCAGTTCTTC. This sequence encodes CATSMSGGRSEQFF.

V usage is TRBV28 and J usage is TRBJ2-1; D is possibly TRBD1 or TRBD2 (6 bases each). Germline V CDR1 and CDR2: MDHEN, SYDVKM. Trimming stripped 6 bases from V and 4 bases from J, with 16 bases between. The CDR3 loop spans 15 amino acids. CDR3 region: CASSIGGLTYNEQFF. DNA of the CDR3: TGTGCCAGCAGCATAGGGGGACTTACTTACAATGAGCAGTTCTTC.

This clonotype has a handful of counts. The chain is built from TRBV4-3 and TRBJ1-4; D ambiguous. CDR3 length: 15 amino acids. Trimming took 1 base from V and 0 from J, leaving 6 bases between them. Germline CDR1 LGHNA, CDR2 YSLEER. In nucleotides, the CDR3 is TGCGCCAGCAGCCAAGGTCCGACAACTAATGAAAAACTGTTTTTT. Amino acid sequence: CASSQGPTTNEKLFF.

As for this clonotype: Germline and junction disagree at one end, which may indicate a read error. The chain couples TRBV6-6 to TRBJ1-5, with unresolved D. The CDR3 sequence is 11 residues long. The germline V gene has CDR1 MNHNY and CDR2 SVGAGI (reference sequence). CDR3 DNA sequence: TGTGCCAGCAGCTCACGTCAGTCCCAGCATTTT. As protein: CASSSRQSQHF.

The CDR3 here is CASSPSRGEKLFF. In DNA, the CDR3 is TGTGCCAGCAGCCCCTCTCGGGGTGAAAAACTGTTTTTT. This chain connects TRBV5-5 to TRBJ1-4, with D hard to call. V was clipped by 4 bases and J by 7 bases, with 11 bases between them. The V gene's germline CDR1 is SGHKS and CDR2 YYEKEE (reference sequence). CDR3 length: 13 amino acids.